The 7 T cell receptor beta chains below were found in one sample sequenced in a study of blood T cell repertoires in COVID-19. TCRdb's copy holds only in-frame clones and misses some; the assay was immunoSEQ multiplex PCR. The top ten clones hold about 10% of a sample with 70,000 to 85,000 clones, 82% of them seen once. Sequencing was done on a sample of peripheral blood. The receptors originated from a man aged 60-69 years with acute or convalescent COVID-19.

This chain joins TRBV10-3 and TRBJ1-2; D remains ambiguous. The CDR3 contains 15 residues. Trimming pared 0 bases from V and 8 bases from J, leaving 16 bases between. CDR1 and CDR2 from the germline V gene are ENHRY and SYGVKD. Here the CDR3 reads CAISESDRGPGGYTF. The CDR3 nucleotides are TGTGCCATCAGTGAGTCAGATCGCGGGCCGGGAGGCTACACCTTC.

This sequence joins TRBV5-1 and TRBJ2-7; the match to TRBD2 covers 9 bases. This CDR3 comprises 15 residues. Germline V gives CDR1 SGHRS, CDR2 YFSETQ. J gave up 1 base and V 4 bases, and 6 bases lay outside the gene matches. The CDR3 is CASSQSGGHSYEQYF. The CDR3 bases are TGCGCCAGCAGCCAAAGCGGGGGGCATTCCTACGAGCAGTACTTC.

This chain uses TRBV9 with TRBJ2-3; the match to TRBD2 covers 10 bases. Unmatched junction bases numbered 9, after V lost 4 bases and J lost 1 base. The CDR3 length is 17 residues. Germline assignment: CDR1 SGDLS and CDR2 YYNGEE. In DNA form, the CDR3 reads TGTGCCAGCAGCTCGCCCGGACTAGCGGACCGCACAGATACGCAGTATTTT. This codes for CASSSPGLADRTDTQYF.

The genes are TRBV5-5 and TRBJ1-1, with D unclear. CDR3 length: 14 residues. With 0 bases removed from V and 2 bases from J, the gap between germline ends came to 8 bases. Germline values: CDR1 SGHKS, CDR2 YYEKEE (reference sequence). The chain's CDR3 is CASSLAPGNTEAFF. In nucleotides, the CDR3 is TGTGCCAGCAGCTTGGCCCCGGGTAACACTGAAGCTTTCTTT.

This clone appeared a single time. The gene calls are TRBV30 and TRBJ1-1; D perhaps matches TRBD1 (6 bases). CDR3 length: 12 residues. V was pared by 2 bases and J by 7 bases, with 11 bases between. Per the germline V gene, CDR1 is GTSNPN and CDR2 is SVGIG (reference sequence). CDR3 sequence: CAWSKQGLEAFF. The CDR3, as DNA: TGTGCCTGGAGTAAACAGGGCCTTGAAGCTTTCTTT. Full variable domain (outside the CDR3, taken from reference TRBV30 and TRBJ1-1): SQTIHQWPATLVQPVGSPLSLECTVEGTSNPNLYWYRQAAGRGLQLLFYSVGIGQISSEVPQNLSASRPQDRQFILSSKKLLLSDSGFYLCAWSKQGLEAFFGQGTRLTVV.

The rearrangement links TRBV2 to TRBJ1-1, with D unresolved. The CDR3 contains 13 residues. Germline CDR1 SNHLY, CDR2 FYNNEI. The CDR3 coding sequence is TGTGCAAGCGGGCCGCTCTCGAACACTGAAGCTTTCTTT. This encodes CASGPLSNTEAFF.

Here the CDR3 reads CASSDAPGQRFYEQYF. CDR3 coding DNA: TGTGCCAGCAGCGACGCTCCGGGACAGAGGTTCTACGAGCAGTACTTC. This rearrangement joins TRBV7-2 to TRBJ2-7, with 7 bases lining up with TRBD1. The germline CDR1 and CDR2 sequences are SGHTA and FQGNSA. The V gene end was trimmed by 5 bases and the J gene end by 3 bases; junction bases not matched to a gene: 13. CDR3 length: 16 residues.